This T cell receptor beta chain was retrieved from a study of CD8+CD57+ T cells in acquired aplastic anemia. According to the study, genomic DNA was the template for TCR beta VDJ and CDR3 profiling. TCRdb passed the reads through MiXCR, listing each CDR3 protein once. The data contain around 170,000 distinct CDR3 sequences, around 60% of them singletons. Sequenced input: sorted CD4+, CD8+, or CD8+CD57+ T cells (not recorded which) from PBMCs. This receptor was taken from a human donor in good health.

CDR3: CASSLVPGENTQYF. In DNA, the CDR3 is TGTGCCAGCAGCTTAGTCCCAGGGGAGAATACGCAGTATTTT. J is TRBJ2-3 and V is TRBV11-3; a weak D match, TRBD1 (6 bases). Between the trimmed V and J ends, which lost 1 base and 7 bases, there was a span of 12 bases. Germline loops: CDR1 SGHNT, CDR2 YENEEA. The CDR3 covers 14 residues.